This TCR beta chain was found in a study of CXCR3-negative and CXCR3-positive naive CD8 T cells. Every subset of CD8+ T cells was sorted in triplicate at hundreds of thousands of cells each. It was by 5' RACE with UMI labels that the TRB cDNA libraries were prepared. TCRdb re-called the 5' RACE reads and gives one entry per CDR3 protein, without DNA. This sample's table has about 94,000 distinct CDR3 sequences. General study results and limits: Hydrophobicity was higher for TRB CDR3s found in CXCR3-positive naive cells than in CXCR3-negative naive cells. Memory CD8+ cells showed much lower diversity, while both naive subsets were comparably high.

On this clonotype itself: Antigen specificity is unknown.

This CDR3 region has 15 residues. Looked up from germline, CDR1 is DFQATT and CDR2 is SNEGSKA (reference sequence). The chain carries TRBV20-1 and TRBJ2-1; TCRdb's D call, TRBD1, is unchecked because there is no DNA. This clonotype was sampled from a human donor in good health. Some clones in this sample may be carry-over from other donors' samples. Sequencing was carried out using naive CXCR3+ CD8+ T cells from blood. Subset: CD45RO-CCR7+CD27+CD95- naive CD8+ T cells expressing CXCR3 (TNR3+). CDR3 loop: CSARDTGAADNEQFF.